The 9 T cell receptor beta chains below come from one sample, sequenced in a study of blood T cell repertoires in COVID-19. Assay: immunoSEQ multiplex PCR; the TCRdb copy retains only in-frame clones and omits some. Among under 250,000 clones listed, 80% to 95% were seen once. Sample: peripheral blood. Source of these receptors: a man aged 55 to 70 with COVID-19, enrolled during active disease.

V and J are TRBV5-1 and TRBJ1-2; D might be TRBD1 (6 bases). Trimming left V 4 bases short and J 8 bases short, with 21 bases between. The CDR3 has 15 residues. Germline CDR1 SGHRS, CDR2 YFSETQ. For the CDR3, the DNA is TGCGCCAGCAGCACCGGACAGCGAAATGCAGGAGGCTACACCTTC. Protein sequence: CASSTGQRNAGGYTF.

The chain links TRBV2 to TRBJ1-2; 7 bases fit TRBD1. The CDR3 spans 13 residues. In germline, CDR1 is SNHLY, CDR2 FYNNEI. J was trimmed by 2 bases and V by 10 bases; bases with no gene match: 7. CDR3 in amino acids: CATRTGENYGYTF. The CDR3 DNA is TGTGCCACCCGGACAGGTGAAAACTATGGCTACACCTTC.

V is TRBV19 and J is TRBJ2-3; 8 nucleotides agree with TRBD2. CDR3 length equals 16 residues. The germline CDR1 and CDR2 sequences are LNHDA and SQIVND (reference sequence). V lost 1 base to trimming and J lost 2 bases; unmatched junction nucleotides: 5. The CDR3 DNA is TGTGCCAGTAGTATAGCGGCGGGAGGTTTCACAGATACGCAGTATTTT. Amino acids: CASSIAAGGFTDTQYF.

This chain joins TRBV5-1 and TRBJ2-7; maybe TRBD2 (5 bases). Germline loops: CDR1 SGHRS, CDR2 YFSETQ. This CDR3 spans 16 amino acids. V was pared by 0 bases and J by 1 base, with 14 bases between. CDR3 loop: CASSLGGWLASYEQYF. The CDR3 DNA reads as TGCGCCAGCAGCTTGGGAGGGTGGCTAGCTTCCTACGAGCAGTACTTC.

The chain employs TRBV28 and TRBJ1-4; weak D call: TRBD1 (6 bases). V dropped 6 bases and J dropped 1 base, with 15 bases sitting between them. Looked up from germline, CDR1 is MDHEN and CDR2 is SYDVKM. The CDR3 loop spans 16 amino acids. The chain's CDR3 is CASRYRGTRTNEKLFF. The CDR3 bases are TGTGCCAGCAGGTACCGTGGGACACGAACTAATGAAAAACTGTTTTTT.

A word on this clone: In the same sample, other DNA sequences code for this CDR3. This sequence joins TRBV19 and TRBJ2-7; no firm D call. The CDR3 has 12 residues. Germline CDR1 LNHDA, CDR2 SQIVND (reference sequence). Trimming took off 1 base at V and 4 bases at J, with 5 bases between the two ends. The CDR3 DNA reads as TGTGCCAGTAGTATAGCCGGGTACGAGCAGTACTTC. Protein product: CASSIAGYEQYF.

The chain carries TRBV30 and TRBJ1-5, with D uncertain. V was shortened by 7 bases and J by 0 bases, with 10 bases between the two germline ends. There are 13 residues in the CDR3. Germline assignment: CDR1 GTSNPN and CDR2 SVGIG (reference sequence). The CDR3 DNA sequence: TGTGCCTACCAACAAACTAGCAATCAGCCCCAGCATTTT. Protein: CAYQQTSNQPQHF.

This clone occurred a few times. The CDR3 reads CASRRNDRSSYNEQFF. In DNA, the CDR3 is TGTGCCAGCAGGAGAAATGACAGGAGCTCCTACAATGAGCAGTTCTTC. The chain joins TRBV28 to TRBJ2-1, with a weak D call TRBD1 (6 bases). The V end lost 6 bases, the J end lost 0 bases, and 15 bases lay between the germline ends. CDR1 is MDHEN, CDR2 SYDVKM, per germline. This CDR3 comprises 16 residues.

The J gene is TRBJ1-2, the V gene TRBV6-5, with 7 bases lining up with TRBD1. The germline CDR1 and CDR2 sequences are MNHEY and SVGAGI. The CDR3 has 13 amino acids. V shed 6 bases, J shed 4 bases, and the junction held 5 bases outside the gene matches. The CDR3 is CASRLGGSYGYTF. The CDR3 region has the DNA TGTGCCAGCAGACTAGGGGGCAGCTATGGCTACACCTTC.